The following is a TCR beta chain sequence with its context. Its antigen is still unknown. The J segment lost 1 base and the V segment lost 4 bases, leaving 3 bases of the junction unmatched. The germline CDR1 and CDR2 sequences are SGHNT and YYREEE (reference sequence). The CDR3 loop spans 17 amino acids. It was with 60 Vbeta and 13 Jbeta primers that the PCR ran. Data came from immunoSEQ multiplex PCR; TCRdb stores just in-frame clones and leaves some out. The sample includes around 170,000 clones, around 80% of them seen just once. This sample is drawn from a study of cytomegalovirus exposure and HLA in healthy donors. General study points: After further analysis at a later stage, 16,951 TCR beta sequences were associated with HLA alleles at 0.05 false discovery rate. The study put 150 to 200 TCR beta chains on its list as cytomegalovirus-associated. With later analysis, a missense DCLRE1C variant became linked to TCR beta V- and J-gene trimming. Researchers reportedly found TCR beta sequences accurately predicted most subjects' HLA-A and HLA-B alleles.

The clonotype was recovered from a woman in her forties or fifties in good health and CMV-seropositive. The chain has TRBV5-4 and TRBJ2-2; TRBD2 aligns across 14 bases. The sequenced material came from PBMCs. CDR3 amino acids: CASSRGLAGENTGELFF. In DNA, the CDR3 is TGTGCCAGCAGCAGGGGACTAGCGGGAGAGAACACCGGGGAGCTGTTTTTT.